This T cell receptor (beta chain) was recovered during a study of beta chain features in type 1 diabetes. Whole-study results and caveats: Patients showed naive, central memory and Treg TCRB repertoires that appeared more similar than those of healthy donors. Moderate but significant shortening of TCRB CDR3s was recorded in all four CD4+ subsets from Type 1 diabetes patients.

Every isolated RNA sample was fully reverse transcribed, so sequencing captured expressed TCRB transcripts. For naive, central memory and regulatory T cell samples, reads averaged roughly 4 million. Sequenced by immunoSEQ multiplex PCR; TCRdb stores in-frame clones only, minus some. The sample lists a few hundred thousand clones, around 14% seen once, with approximately 0.02% in the top ten. This CDR3 is 14 amino acids long. V gave up 4 bases and J gave up 5 bases; unmatched junction bases: 4. Looked up from germline, CDR1 is SGDLS and CDR2 is YYNGEE. This clone came up a few times. Its antigen is unidentified. Naive, central memory, regulatory and stem cell-like memory cells within the CD4+ compartment were sorted using CD45RO/CCR7/CD25/CD127/CD95/CD27. Each sorted fraction was over 95% pure.

The TCR originated in a man aged 25-40 years with type 1 diabetes. The sample comprised naive CD4+ T cells from blood. The chain uses TRBV9 and TRBJ2-5; TRBD1 matches at 11 bases. CDR3 protein: CASSPRDRGETQYF. In nucleotides, the CDR3 is TGTGCCAGCAGCCCAAGGGACAGGGGGGAGACCCAGTACTTC.